This T cell receptor beta chain originates from a study of blood T cells in healthy people across ages (dated by TCRdb to the mid-2010s). Describing the broader study: In model experiments, roughly one uniquely barcoded TCR beta cDNA molecule per two T cells was captured by template switching. Donors were grouped into four age groups: young (average approximately 16 years), middle-aged (under 40), aged (approximately 58) and long-lived (approximately 78). Using deep sequencing normalized with unique cDNA molecular identifiers, the study measured how TCR beta repertoire diversity changes with age. Using the same blood draw, the study looked at two additional independent replicas of 1 million unique cDNA reads for two donors, one aged 18 to 30 and the other aged 80 or older. To avoid experimental bias, donors of different ages were spread randomly across the sequencing lanes.

This clonotype was recorded a few times. Its specific antigen is unknown. One base away there is no much larger clone; base qualities are not given. The donors were some 39 Caucasian individuals from Russia, aged roughly 6 to 100 years, who were systemically healthy. Each donor gave around 9 milliliters of peripheral blood, collected into EDTA-treated Vacutainer tubes. Ficoll-Paque density-gradient centrifugation was used to isolate PBMCs, with at least 7 million obtained per sample. Trizol reagent was used to extract total RNA from the PBMCs, yielding at least 6 micrograms per sample. For every donor, flow cytometry on a PBMC aliquot measured the percentage of naive CD45RAhigh/CD27high T cells. Looking up the germline V gene (reference sequence) yields CDR1 DFQATT and CDR2 SNEGSKA. The CDR3 numbers 18 residues from cysteine through phenylalanine. Of the read, only the CDR3 DNA is kept; its 54 bases are in frame from base 1. V lost 6 bases and J lost 4 bases, and the count of bases not matched to a germline gene is 14.

Libraries came from 5' RACE. The sequencer listed for this sample is Illumina HiSeq 2500. The second PCR ran for about 6 to 11 cycles and used a J-beta primer mix along with a sample-barcoded 5' primer. Each TCR beta cDNA molecule received a unique molecular identifier from a template-switch 5' adaptor carrying 12 random nucleotides. Each sample yielded at least 3 million CDR3-containing paired-end reads. All of the RNA was converted into first-strand cDNA using the Mint cDNA synthesis kit, with a TRBC-specific oligonucleotide serving as the primer. Following uracil-DNA glycosylase treatment, a first 18-cycle PCR with universal primers M1SS and BC2_uni_R was performed on all cDNA. Regarding the original processing steps: For normalization, 1 million high-quality reads were randomly selected from each sample, with every read carrying a distinct molecular identifier. Reads with shared molecular identifiers were discarded instead of being binned into consensus sequences. MiTCR, set to a Q25 quality threshold and the strictest error-elimination algorithm, was used for CDR3 identification, clonotype clustering and error correction. A nonparametric unseen species model using Euler transformation provided a lower-bound estimate of total TCR beta diversity. Through fastp at Q25 and MiXCR, TCRdb rebuilt clones from the public reads, retaining in-frame beta chains. Here each entry gathers all rows of one CDR3 protein and keeps the most common genes and DNA. TCRdb's processing, not the authors' own work, is the source of the V and J calls. A total of around 620,000 distinct CDR3 sequences appear in this sample, approximately 30% of them only once. The ten largest clones take up approximately 17% of the sample.

Points the paper makes about the study in general: As age increased, observed TCR beta diversity per million T cells dropped in a roughly linear way, and a significant reduction was already evident by age 40. Because donor CMV infection status was unknown, age-related changes in expanded clonotypes were potentially confounded. Total diversity estimates from one million sequenced T cells were considered lower bounds and underestimates. Conclusive comparison of naive and antigen-experienced compartments was prevented by the profiling of bulk unsorted PBMCs. There was a strong correlation between observed TCR beta diversity and the percentage of naive T cells measured by flow cytometry. Compared with the aged group, the long-lived group had more naive CD4+ T cells, fewer expanded clones and increased TCR diversity, suggesting age selection.

This sequence uses TRBV20-1 and TRBJ2-6, with 11 bases in between that match TRBD2. This TCR was sampled from a woman aged 70 to 79 in good health. Sample: blood. CDR3 region: CSAHPSGGPSGGANVLTF. Read as DNA, the sequence is TGCAGTGCCCATCCTAGCGGGGGGCCCTCAGGCGGGGCCAACGTCCTGACTTTC.